The 15 T cell receptor beta chains in this list originate from one sample, sequenced in a study of T cell responses to AZD1222 COVID-19 vaccine. Some clones are missing from TCRdb's copy, which holds only in-frame ones; the method was immunoSEQ multiplex PCR. The sample holds 200,000 to 300,000 clones, more than 80% seen once. The sample here was peripheral blood, taken on day 0 of AZD1222 vaccination. These receptors were collected from an adult in good health.

The chain joins TRBV28 to TRBJ1-2; D ambiguous. The CDR3 extends over 11 amino acids. The germline V gene has CDR1 MDHEN and CDR2 SYDVKM. V was shortened by 5 bases and J by 8 bases, with 9 bases between the two germline ends. The CDR3 DNA is TGTGCCAGCAGTCCACCCCCGGGCTACACCTTC. Encoded protein: CASSPPPGYTF.

This clone was seen just once. V is TRBV7-2 and J is TRBJ2-1; tentative D call: TRBD2 (5 bases). Germline loops: CDR1 SGHTA, CDR2 FQGNSA. The CDR3 has 14 amino acids. V was trimmed by 4 bases and J by 3 bases, leaving 10 bases between them. CDR3 in amino acids: CASSSRAFYNEQFF. CDR3 coding DNA: TGTGCCAGCAGCTCGAGGGCTTTCTACAATGAGCAGTTCTTC.

This clone occurred once. This chain uses TRBV3-1 (or the pseudogene TRBV3-2) with TRBJ2-5, with D possibly called TRBD1 or TRBD2 (5 bases each). The CDR3 extends over 15 amino acids. Germline CDR1 is LGHDT and CDR2 is YNNKEL (reference sequence). V dropped 1 base and J dropped 5 bases, with 14 bases sitting between them. CDR3 nucleotide sequence: TGTGCCAGCAGCCAAGTTCTTGGGGGTGGTGAGACCCAGTACTTC. It is translated as CASSQVLGGGETQYF.

The J gene is TRBJ1-1, the V gene TRBV19, with D maybe TRBD1 (6 bases). The V gene lost 7 bases and the J gene lost 4 bases, with 22 bases spanning the gap. Germline CDR1 is LNHDA and CDR2 is SQIVND (reference sequence). The CDR3 extends over 16 amino acids. CDR3 residues: CASISPTGWYGTEAFF. The CDR3 coding sequence is TGTGCCAGTATATCCCCCACAGGGTGGTATGGCACTGAAGCTTTCTTT.

The rearrangement uses TRBV12-3 or TRBV12-4 and TRBJ1-1; D ambiguous. V was pared by 3 bases and J by 4 bases, with 9 bases between. The CDR3 covers 13 residues. This CDR3 reads CASSFGSGTEAFF. CDR3 coding DNA: TGTGCCAGCAGTTTCGGGTCGGGCACTGAAGCTTTCTTT.

V and J are TRBV28 and TRBJ1-5; no firm D call. Trimming left V 6 bases short and J 2 bases short, with 14 bases between. The V gene's germline CDR1 is MDHEN and CDR2 SYDVKM. The CDR3 sequence is 15 residues long. CDR3: CASRLIPQGNQPQHF. CDR3 bases: TGTGCCAGCAGATTGATCCCTCAGGGCAATCAGCCCCAGCATTTT.

The genes are TRBV2 and TRBJ2-2, with unresolved D. CDR1 and CDR2 from the germline V gene are SNHLY and FYNNEI. Trimming cost V 8 bases and J 3 bases, with 4 bases left between them. The CDR3 has 11 residues. Here the CDR3 DNA reads TGTGCCAGCTGTTACACCGGGGAGCTGTTTTTT. This encodes CASCYTGELFF.

The V call is TRBV7-3, the J call TRBJ2-2; 7 bases agree with TRBD1. The V segment lost 5 bases and the J segment 4 bases; nucleotides outside the gene matches: 4. Germline V lookup: CDR1 SGHTA, CDR2 FQGTGA. The CDR3 is 14 residues long. This CDR3 reads CASSQGVGTGELFF. CDR3 sequence (DNA): TGTGCCAGCAGCCAGGGGGTAGGCACCGGGGAGCTGTTTTTT.

This sequence joins TRBV25-1 and TRBJ2-3, with 10 bases lining up with TRBD1. Trimming at V came to 4 bases and at J to 5 bases, leaving 9 bases not matched to a gene. This CDR3 contains 16 residues. Germline CDR1 MGHDK, CDR2 SYGVNS. The CDR3 region is CASSASPGQGKDTQYF. The CDR3 region has the DNA TGTGCCAGCAGTGCTTCCCCGGGACAGGGGAAAGATACGCAGTATTTT.

The V call is TRBV10-1, the J call TRBJ2-1; possible D gene TRBD2, 6 bases. Per germline, CDR1 WNHNN and CDR2 SYGVQD (reference sequence). The ends were cut back, 7 bases at V and 9 bases at J, with 19 bases in the middle. There are 14 residues in the CDR3. CDR3 in DNA: TGCGCCAGCACCTTCCCTACTAGCAAACCTGAGCAGTTCTTC. As protein: CASTFPTSKPEQFF.

The chain couples TRBV9 to TRBJ2-6; D perhaps matches TRBD2 (6 bases). V was cut by 7 bases and J by 2 bases, with 7 bases left in between. CDR3 size: 13 residues. Germline V gene sequence: CDR1 SGDLS, CDR2 YYNGEE. The CDR3 DNA reads as TGTGCCAGCGGGGAGGCTGGGGCCAACGTCCTGACTTTC. Its translation: CASGEAGANVLTF.

The chain joins TRBV30 to TRBJ2-3; 10 nucleotides match TRBD2. V gave up 3 bases and J gave up 4 bases; unmatched junction bases: 4. The CDR3 contains 14 residues. Germline CDR1 is GTSNPN and CDR2 is SVGIG (reference sequence). As DNA, the CDR3 is TGTGCCTGGAGGAGCGGGAGGGTGGCAGATACGCAGTATTTT. Protein sequence: CAWRSGRVADTQYF.

The chain employs TRBV9 and TRBJ1-1; no reliable D call. The CDR3 consists of 14 residues. Germline V gives CDR1 SGDLS, CDR2 YYNGEE. Between the trimmed V and J ends, which lost 3 bases and 1 base, there was a span of 10 bases. CDR3 DNA sequence: TGTGCCAGCAGCGCGACCTCACAGAACACTGAAGCTTTCTTT. This codes for CASSATSQNTEAFF.

Details on this clone: One end of the junction does not line up with germline, which may come from a read error. This rearrangement joins TRBV28 to TRBJ1-1; no clear D gene. Germline loops: CDR1 MDHEN, CDR2 SYDVKM. The CDR3 runs 12 residues. This CDR3 reads CASCLTGAEAFF. The CDR3 region has the DNA TGTGCCAGCTGTTTAACCGGGGCTGAAGCTTTCTTT.

This chain links TRBV9 with TRBJ2-7; 7 positions match TRBD1. In germline, CDR1 is SGDLS, CDR2 YYNGEE. With V trimmed by 0 bases and J by 3 bases, 3 bases remained unmatched. The length of the CDR3 is 14 residues. Written as DNA, the CDR3 is TGTGCCAGCAGCGTAGAAAGGGACAGCTACGAGCAGTACTTC. Amino acids: CASSVERDSYEQYF.